The present T cell receptor beta chain was sequenced within a study of regulatory T cells in long-lasting Graves disease. Time point here: newly diagnosed GD, antithyroid drugs for less than 3 months. There was RNA extracted from PBMCs, and the TCR library was made from it. TCR beta libraries were built with iRepertoire HTBI primers and Arm-PCR of CDR3 regions. TCRdb independently ran MiXCR on the multiplex PCR reads; one entry per CDR3 protein. The profile shows about 220,000 distinct CDR3 sequences, approximately 19% of them singletons. V was cut by 4 bases and J by 7 bases, with 19 bases left in between. The CDR3 runs to 15 residues. Study-wide results and limits: A greater number of public clonotypes (around 3,000) was shared by persistent patients than by new patients (just over 950).

This clonotype showed up many times. The antigen remains unidentified. The same sample was also used in a study of T cells in Graves' hyperthyroidism and ophthalmopathy. That paper states: Among the patients, aged 18 to 65, hyperthyroidism was newly diagnosed and had lasted under 2 months. The primer set for the first-round RT-PCR of the TCR CDR3 was HTBI.

V and J are TRBV12-3 or TRBV12-4 and TRBJ2-5, with D uncertain. The origin of this receptor is a woman aged 25 to 39 with Graves disease. Sequenced here: peripheral blood mononuclear cells (PBMCs), sampled at new diagnosis, from a patient treated with antithyroid drugs. For the CDR3, the DNA is TGTGCCAGCAGTTCACCACTATCCATGTGGGGGACCCAGTACTTC. Residues: CASSSPLSMWGTQYF.